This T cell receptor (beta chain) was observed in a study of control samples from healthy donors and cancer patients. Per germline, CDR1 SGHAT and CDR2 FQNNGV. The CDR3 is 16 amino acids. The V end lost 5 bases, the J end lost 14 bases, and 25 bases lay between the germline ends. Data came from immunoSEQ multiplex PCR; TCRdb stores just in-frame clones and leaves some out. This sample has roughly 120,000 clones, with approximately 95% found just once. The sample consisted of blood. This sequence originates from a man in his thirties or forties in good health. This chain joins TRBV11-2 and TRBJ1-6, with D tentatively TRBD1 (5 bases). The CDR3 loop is CASSTIRKGIIRALHF. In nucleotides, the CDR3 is TGTGCCAGCAGCACAATCAGAAAGGGGATTATCCGAGCCCTCCACTTT.